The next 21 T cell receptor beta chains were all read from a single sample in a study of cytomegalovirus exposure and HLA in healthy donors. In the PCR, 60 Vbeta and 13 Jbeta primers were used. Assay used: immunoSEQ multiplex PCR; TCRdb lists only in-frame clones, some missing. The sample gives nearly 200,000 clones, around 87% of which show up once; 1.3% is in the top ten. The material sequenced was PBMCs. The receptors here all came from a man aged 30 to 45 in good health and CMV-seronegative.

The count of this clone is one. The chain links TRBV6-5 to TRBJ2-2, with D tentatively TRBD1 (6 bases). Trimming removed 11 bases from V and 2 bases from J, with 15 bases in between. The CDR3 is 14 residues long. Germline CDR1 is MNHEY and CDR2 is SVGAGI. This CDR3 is CAQRRQDNTGELFF. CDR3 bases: TGTGCCCAGCGTAGACAGGACAACACCGGGGAGCTGTTTTTT.

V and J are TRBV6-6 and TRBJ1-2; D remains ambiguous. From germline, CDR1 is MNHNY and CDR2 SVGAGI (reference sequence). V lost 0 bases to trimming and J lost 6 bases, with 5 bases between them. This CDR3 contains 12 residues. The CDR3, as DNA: TGTGCCAGCAGTTACTCTGCGGATGGCTACACCTTC. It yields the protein CASSYSADGYTF.

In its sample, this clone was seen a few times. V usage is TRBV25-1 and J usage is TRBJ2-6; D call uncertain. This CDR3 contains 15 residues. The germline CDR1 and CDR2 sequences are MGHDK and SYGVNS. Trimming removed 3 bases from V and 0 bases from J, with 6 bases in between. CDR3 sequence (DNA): TGTGCCAGCAGTGACCGCGCCTCTGGGGCCAACGTCCTGACTTTC. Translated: CASSDRASGANVLTF.

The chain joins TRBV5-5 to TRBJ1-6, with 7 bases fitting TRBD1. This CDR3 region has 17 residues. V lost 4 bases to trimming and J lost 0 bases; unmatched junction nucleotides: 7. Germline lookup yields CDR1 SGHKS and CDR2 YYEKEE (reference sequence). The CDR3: CASSTGATSSYNSPLHF. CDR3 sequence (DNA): TGTGCCAGCAGCACAGGGGCCACGAGCTCCTATAATTCACCCCTCCACTTT.

Here the CDR3 reads CASSLGGRVYNEQFF. As DNA, the CDR3 is TGTGCCAGCAGCTTGGGCGGGAGGGTCTACAATGAGCAGTTCTTC. The chain links TRBV11-2 to TRBJ2-1; 9 bases agree with TRBD2. V dropped 3 bases and J dropped 3; count of bases not matched to a gene: 3. The CDR3 spans 15 residues. Germline loops: CDR1 SGHAT, CDR2 FQNNGV.

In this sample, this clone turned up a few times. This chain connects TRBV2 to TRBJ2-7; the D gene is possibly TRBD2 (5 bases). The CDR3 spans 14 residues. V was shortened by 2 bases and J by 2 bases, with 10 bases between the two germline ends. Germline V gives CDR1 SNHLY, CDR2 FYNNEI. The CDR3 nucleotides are TGTGCCAGCAGTGAACGGTCGGGGACCTACGAGCAGTACTTC. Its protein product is CASSERSGTYEQYF.

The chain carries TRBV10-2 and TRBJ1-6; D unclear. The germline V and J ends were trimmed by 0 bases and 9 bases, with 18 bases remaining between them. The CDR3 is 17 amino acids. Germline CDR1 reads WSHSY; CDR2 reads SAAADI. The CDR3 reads CASSESVWSLEISPLHF. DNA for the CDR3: TGCGCCAGCAGTGAGTCGGTGTGGTCTCTTGAGATTTCACCCCTCCACTTT.

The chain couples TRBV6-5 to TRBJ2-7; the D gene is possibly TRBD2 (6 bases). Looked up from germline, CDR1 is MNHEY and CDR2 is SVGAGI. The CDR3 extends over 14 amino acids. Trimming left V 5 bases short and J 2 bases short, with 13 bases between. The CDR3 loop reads CASSQMRDPYEQYF. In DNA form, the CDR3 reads TGTGCCAGCAGTCAAATGCGGGACCCCTACGAGCAGTACTTC.

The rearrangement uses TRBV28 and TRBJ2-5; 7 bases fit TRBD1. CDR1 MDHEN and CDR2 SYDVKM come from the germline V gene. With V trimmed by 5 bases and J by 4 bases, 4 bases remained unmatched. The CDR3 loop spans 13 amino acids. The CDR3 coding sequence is TGTGCCAGCAGTCTGACAGGGCGAGAGACCCAGTACTTC. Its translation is CASSLTGRETQYF.

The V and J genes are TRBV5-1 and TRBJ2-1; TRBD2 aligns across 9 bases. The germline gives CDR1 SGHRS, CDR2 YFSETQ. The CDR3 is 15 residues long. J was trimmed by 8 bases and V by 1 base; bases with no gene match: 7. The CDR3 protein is CASSLYAGGVYEQFF. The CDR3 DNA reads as TGCGCCAGCAGCTTGTACGCGGGAGGGGTTTATGAGCAGTTCTTC. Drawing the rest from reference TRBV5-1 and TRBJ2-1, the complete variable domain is KAGVTQTPRYLIKTRGQQVTLSCSPISGHRSVSWYQQTPGQGLQFLFEYFSETQRNKGNFPGRFSGRQFSNSRSEMNVSTLELGDSALYLCASSLYAGGVYEQFFGPGTRLTVL.

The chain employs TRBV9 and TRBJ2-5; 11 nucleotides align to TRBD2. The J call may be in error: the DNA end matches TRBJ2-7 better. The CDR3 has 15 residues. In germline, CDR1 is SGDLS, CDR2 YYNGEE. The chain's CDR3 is CASSAGTSGPYEQYF. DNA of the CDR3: TGTGCCAGCAGCGCCGGGACTAGCGGTCCCTACGAGCAGTACTTC.

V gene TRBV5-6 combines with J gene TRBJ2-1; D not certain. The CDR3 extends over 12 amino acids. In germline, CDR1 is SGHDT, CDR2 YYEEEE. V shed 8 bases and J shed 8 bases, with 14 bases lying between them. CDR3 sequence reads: CASYERVDEQFF. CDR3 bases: TGTGCCAGTTACGAAAGAGTGGATGAGCAGTTCTTC.

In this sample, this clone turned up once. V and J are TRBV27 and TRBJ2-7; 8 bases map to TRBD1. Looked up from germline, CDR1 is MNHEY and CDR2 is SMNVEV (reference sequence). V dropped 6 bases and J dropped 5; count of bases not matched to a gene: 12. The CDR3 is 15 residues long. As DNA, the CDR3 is TGTGCCAGCAGCCGCCCCGGGACAGGCATTCACGAGCAGTACTTC. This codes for CASSRPGTGIHEQYF.

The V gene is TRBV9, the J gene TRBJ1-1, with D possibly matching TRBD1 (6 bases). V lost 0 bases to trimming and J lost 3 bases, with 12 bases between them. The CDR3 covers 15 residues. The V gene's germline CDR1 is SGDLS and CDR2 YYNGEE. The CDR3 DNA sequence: TGTGCCAGCAGCGTAGAACCAGGGACATACACTGAAGCTTTCTTT. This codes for CASSVEPGTYTEAFF. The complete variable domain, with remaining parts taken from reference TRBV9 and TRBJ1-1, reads DSGVTQTPKHLITATGQRVTLRCSPRSGDLSVYWYQQSLDQGLQFLIQYYNGEERAKGNILERFSAQQFPDLHSELNLSSLELGDSALYFCASSVEPGTYTEAFFGQGTRLTVV.

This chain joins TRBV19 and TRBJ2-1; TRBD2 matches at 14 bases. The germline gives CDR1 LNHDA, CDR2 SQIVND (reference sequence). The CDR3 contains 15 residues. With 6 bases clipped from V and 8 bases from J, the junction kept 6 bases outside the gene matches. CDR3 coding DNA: TGTGCCAGTAGGGCCGGGACTAGCGGGAGTCATGAGCAGTTCTTC. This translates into CASRAGTSGSHEQFF. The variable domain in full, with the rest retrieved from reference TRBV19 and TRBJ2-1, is DGGITQSPKYLFRKEGQNVTLSCEQNLNHDAMYWYRQDPGQGLRLIYYSQIVNDFQKGDIAEGYSVSREKKESFPLTVTSAQKNPTAFYLCASRAGTSGSHEQFFGPGTRLTVL.

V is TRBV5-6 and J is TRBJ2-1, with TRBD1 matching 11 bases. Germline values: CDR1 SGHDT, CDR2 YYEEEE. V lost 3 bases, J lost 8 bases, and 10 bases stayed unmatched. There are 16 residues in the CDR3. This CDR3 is CASSSPRTGGLDEQFF. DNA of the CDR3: TGTGCCAGCAGCTCCCCTCGGACAGGGGGCTTGGATGAGCAGTTCTTC. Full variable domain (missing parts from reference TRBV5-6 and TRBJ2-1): DAGVTQSPTHLIKTRGQQVTLRCSPKSGHDTVSWYQQALGQGPQFIFQYYEEEERQRGNFPDRFSGHQFPNYSSELNVNALLLGDSALYLCASSSPRTGGLDEQFFGPGTRLTVL.

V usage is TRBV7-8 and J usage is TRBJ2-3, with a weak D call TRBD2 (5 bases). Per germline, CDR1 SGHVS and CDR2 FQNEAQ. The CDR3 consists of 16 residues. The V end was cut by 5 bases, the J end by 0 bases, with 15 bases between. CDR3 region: CASSPLAPTSTDTQYF. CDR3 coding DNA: TGTGCCAGCAGCCCTTTAGCGCCGACTAGCACAGATACGCAGTATTTT.

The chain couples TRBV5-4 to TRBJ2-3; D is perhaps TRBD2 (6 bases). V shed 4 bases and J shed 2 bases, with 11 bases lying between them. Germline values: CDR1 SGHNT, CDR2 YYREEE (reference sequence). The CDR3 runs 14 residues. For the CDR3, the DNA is TGTGCCAGCAGCCCACGGGGGATCACAGATACGCAGTATTTT. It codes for CASSPRGITDTQYF.

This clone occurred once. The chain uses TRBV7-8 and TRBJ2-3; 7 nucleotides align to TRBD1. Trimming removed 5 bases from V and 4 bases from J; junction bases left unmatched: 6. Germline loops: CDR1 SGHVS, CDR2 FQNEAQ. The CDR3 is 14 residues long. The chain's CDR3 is CASSRQGSADTQYF. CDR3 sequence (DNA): TGTGCCAGCAGCAGACAGGGAAGTGCAGATACGCAGTATTTT.

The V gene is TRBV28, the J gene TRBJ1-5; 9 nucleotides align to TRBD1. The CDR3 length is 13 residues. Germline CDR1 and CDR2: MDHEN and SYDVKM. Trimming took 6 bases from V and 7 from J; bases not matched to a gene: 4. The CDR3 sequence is CASRTGGGQPQHF. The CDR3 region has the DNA TGTGCCAGCAGAACAGGGGGCGGCCAGCCCCAGCATTTT. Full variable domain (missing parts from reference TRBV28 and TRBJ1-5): DVKVTQSSRYLVKRTGEKVFLECVQDMDHENMFWYRQDPGLGLRLIYFSYDVKMKEKGDIPEGYSVSREKKERFSLILESASTNQTSMYLCASRTGGGQPQHFGDGTRLSIL.

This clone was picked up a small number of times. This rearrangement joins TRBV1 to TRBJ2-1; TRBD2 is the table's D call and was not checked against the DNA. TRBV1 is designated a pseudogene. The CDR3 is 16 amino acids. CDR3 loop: CTSSLGMRGSYNEQFF. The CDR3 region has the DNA TGCACCAGCAGCCTGGGGATGCGGGGCTCCTACAATGAGCAGTTCTTC.